One and the same sample provided the 4 T cell receptor beta chains below, sequenced in a study of identical twins. From the 5' RACE reads, TCRdb called clonotypes with MiXCR, one entry per CDR3 protein. The sample lists under 250,000 distinct CDR3 sequences, roughly 9.4% seen once, with 4.5% to 5.5% in the top ten. The source material was memory (CD45RO+) T cells sorted from blood. The receptors were gathered from a woman under 30 in good health.

The chain couples TRBV4-3 to TRBJ2-1, with D hard to call. Trimming left V 3 bases short and J 3 bases short, with 6 bases between. The germline V gene encodes CDR1 LGHNA and CDR2 YSLEER. The CDR3 runs to 13 residues. In nucleotides, the CDR3 is TGCGCCAGCAGCCAGGATGACTACAATGAGCAGTTCTTC. Residues: CASSQDDYNEQFF.

This clonotype was seen at least ten times. The rearrangement uses TRBV6-1 and TRBJ2-1; 8 bases line up with TRBD2. The CDR3 sequence is 12 residues long. J gave up 9 bases and V 9 bases, and 7 bases lay outside the gene matches. Germline V gene sequence: CDR1 MNHNS, CDR2 SASEGT. CDR3 nucleotides: TGTGCCAGATTAGCGGGACTGGGTGAGCAGTTCTTC. It translates to CARLAGLGEQFF.

This clonotype was found many times. The V gene is TRBV12-5, the J gene TRBJ2-2; TRBD2 agrees at 9 bases. The CDR3 is 15 residues long. CDR1 LGHNT and CDR2 FRNRAP come from the germline V gene. The junction had 10 bases not matched to a gene; V was cut back by 10 bases and J by 4 bases. CDR3 coding DNA: TGTGCTACCGAAGGGACTAGCTCAGGCACCGGGGAGCTGTTTTTT. Its translation is CATEGTSSGTGELFF. Filled out from reference TRBV12-5 and TRBJ2-2, the complete variable domain reads DARVTQTPRHKVTEMGQEVTMRCQPILGHNTVFWYRQTMMQGLELLAYFRNRAPLDDSGMPKDRFSAEMPDATLATLKIQPSEPRDSAVYFCATEGTSSGTGELFFGEGSRLTVL.

V is TRBV9 and J is TRBJ2-1, with TRBD2 identical over 11 bases. V shed 2 bases, J shed 0 bases, and the junction held 1 base outside the gene matches. CDR1 is SGDLS, CDR2 YYNGEE, per germline. The CDR3 consists of 16 residues. DNA of the CDR3: TGTGCCAGCAGCGTTACTAGCGGGAGCTCCTACAATGAGCAGTTCTTC. This sequence encodes CASSVTSGSSYNEQFF.